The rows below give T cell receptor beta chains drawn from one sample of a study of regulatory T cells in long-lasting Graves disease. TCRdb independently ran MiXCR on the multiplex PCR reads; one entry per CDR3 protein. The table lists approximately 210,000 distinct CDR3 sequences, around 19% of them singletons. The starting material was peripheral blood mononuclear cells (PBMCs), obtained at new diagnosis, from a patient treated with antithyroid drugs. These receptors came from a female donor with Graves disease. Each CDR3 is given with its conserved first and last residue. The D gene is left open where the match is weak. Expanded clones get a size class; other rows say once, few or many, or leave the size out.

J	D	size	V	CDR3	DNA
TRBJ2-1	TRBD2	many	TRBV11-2	CASSPPGGGNNEQFF	TGTGCCAGCAGCCCACCCGGGGGAGGGAACAATGAGCAGTTCTTC
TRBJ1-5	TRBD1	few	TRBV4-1	CASSQDLGGSNQPQHF	TGCGCCAGCAGCCAAGATTTAGGGGGCAGCAATCAGCCCCAGCATTTT
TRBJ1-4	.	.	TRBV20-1	CSAPGGWDQKLFF	TGCAGTGCTCCGGGGGGCTGGGACCAGAAACTGTTTTTT
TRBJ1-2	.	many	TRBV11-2	CASSLGNGVYGYTF	TGTGCCAGCAGCTTAGGCAATGGGGTTTATGGCTACACCTTC
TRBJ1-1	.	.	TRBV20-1	CSASKVNTEAFF	TGCAGTGCTAGTAAAGTGAACACTGAAGCTTTCTTT
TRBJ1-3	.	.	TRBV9	CASSAGDTRGNTIYF	TGTGCCAGCAGCGCGGGGGATACGAGGGGAAACACCATATATTTT
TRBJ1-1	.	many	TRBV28	CASSLLPIEAEAFF	TGTGCCAGCAGTTTACTTCCGATCGAGGCTGAAGCTTTCTTT
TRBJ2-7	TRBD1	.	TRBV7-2	CASSYQGQGYEQYF	TGTGCCAGCAGCTACCAGGGACAGGGATACGAGCAGTACTTC
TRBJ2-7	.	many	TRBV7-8	CASSLEDKAYEQYF	TGTGCCAGCAGCTTAGAGGACAAAGCCTACGAGCAGTACTTC
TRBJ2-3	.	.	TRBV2	CASSYGELGTQYF	TGTGCCAGCAGTTACGGGGAACTAGGGACGCAGTATTTT
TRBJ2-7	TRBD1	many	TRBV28	CASSLTGTYEQYF	TGTGCCAGCAGCTTGACAGGGACCTACGAGCAGTACTTC
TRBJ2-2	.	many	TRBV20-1	CSARTGTPNTGELFF	TGCAGTGCTAGGACCGGGACTCCTAACACCGGGGAGCTGTTTTTT
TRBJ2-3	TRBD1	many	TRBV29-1	CSGIDRALHWNF	TGCAGCGGGATAGACAGGGCCTTGCATTGGAATTTT
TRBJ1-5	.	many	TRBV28	CAILGDDQPQHF	TGTGCCATACTCGGGGATGATCAGCCCCAGCATTTT
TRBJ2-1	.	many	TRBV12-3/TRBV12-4	CASSLGAEEQFF	TGTGCCAGCAGTTTAGGTGCGGAGGAGCAGTTCTTC
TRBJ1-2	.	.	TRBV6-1	CASSVGANYGYTF	TGTGCCAGCAGTGTGGGAGCTAACTATGGCTACACCTTC
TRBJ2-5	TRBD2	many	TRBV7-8	CASSYGTRGPYQTQYF	TGTGCCAGCAGCTACGGGACTAGAGGCCCCTATCAGACCCAGTACTTC
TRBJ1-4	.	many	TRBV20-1	CSAYGTNNEKLFF	TGCAGTGCCTATGGGACCAATAATGAAAAACTGTTTTTT
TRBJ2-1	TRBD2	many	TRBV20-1	CSARVDGRSYNEQFF	TGCAGTGCTAGAGTCGACGGGAGGTCCTACAATGAGCAGTTCTTC
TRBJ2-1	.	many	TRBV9	CASSMRDGRNEQFF	TGTGCCAGCAGCATGCGGGACGGCCGTAATGAGCAGTTCTTC
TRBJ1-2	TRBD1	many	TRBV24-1	CATSDSGTGGNYGYTF	TGTGCCACCAGTGACTCCGGGACAGGGGGGAACTATGGCTACACCTTC
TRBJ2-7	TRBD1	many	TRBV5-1	CASARTGRGYEQYF	TGCGCCAGCGCAAGGACAGGGAGAGGCTACGAGCAGTACTTC
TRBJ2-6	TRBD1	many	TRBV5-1	CASSSPGTGSSANVLTF	TGCGCCAGCAGCTCGCCCGGGACAGGGTCTTCTGCCAACGTCCTGACTTTC
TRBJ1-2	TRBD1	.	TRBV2	CASQRPTGGATGGYTF	TGTGCCAGCCAACGCCCTACAGGGGGCGCAACTGGTGGCTACACCTTC
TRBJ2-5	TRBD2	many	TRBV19	CASSRWEGEETQYF	TGTGCCAGTAGTAGGTGGGAGGGCGAAGAGACCCAGTACTTC
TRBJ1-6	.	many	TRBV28	CASSLRRTAYSPLHF	TGTGCCAGCAGTTTAAGACGGACTGCATATTCACCCCTCCACTTT
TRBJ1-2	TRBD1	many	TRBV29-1	CSAPSTGRSGYTF	TGCAGCGCCCCTTCGACAGGGAGGTCTGGCTACACCTTC
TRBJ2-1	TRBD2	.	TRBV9	CASSVEGTSGIQQFF	TGTGCCAGCAGCGTAGAGGGGACTAGCGGGATACAGCAGTTCTTC
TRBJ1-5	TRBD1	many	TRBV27	CASSQTGGFSNQPQHF	TGTGCCAGCAGTCAAACAGGGGGTTTTAGCAATCAGCCCCAGCATTTT
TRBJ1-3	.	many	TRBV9	CASSVDSNSGNTIYF	TGTGCCAGCAGCGTTGACAGTAACTCTGGAAACACCATATATTTT
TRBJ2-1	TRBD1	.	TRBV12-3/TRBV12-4	CASSFWTGESYNEQFF	TGTGCCAGCAGTTTTTGGACAGGGGAGTCCTACAATGAGCAGTTCTTC
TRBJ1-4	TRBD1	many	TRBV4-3	CASSQGRGEGEKLFF	TGCGCCAGCAGCCAAGGCAGGGGGGAGGGGGAAAAACTGTTTTTT
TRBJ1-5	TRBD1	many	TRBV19	CASSDRVGSNQPQHF	TGTGCCAGTAGTGACAGGGTGGGTAGCAATCAGCCCCAGCATTTT
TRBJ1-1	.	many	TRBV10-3	CAISESASLNTEAFF	TGTGCCATCAGTGAGTCGGCCAGCTTGAACACTGAAGCTTTCTTT
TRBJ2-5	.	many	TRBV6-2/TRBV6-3	CASSEIRTETQYF	TGTGCCAGCAGTGAAATCAGGACCGAGACCCAGTACTTC
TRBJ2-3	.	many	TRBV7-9	CASSLSRGTDTQYF	TGTGCCAGCAGCTTATCCCGGGGCACAGATACGCAGTATTTT
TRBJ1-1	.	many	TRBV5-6	CASSLASRANTEAFF	TGTGCCAGCAGCTTGGCGTCCAGGGCGAACACTGAAGCTTTCTTT
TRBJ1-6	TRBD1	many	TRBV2	CASSAQGDNSPLHF	TGTGCCAGCAGTGCTCAGGGGGATAATTCACCCCTCCACTTT
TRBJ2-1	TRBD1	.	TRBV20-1	CSVGQGTYNEQFF	TGCAGCGTCGGACAGGGAACCTACAATGAGCAGTTCTTC
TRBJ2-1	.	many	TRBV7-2	CASSLVGSDPYNEQFF	TGTGCCAGCAGCTTAGTAGGCAGCGACCCTTACAATGAGCAGTTCTTC
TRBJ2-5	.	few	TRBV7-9	CASSLALGETRYF	TGTGCCAGCAGCTTAGCATTAGGGGAGACCCGGTACTTC
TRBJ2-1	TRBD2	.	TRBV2	CASREGGSSENEQFF	TGTGCCAGCCGGGAGGGTGGGAGTTCAGAAAATGAGCAGTTCTTC
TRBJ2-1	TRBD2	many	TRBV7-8	CASSPRPGTSGTTYNEQFF	TGTGCCAGCAGCCCCCGTCCCGGGACTAGCGGGACCACCTACAATGAGCAGTTCTTC
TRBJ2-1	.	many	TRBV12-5	CASGWGPDNEQFF	TGTGCTAGTGGTTGGGGACCAGACAATGAGCAGTTCTTC
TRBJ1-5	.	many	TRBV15	CATTSTREGWPQHF	TGTGCCACCACCTCCACCCGTGAAGGGTGGCCCCAGCATTTT
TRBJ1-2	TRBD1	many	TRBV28	CASSSMDRAANYGYTF	TGTGCCAGCAGTTCGATGGACAGGGCCGCTAACTATGGCTACACCTTC
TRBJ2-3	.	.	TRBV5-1	CASSFRQTDTQYF	TGCGCCAGCAGCTTCCGACAGACAGATACGCAGTATTTT
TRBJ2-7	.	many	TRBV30	CAWRPGADSYEQYF	TGTGCCTGGAGGCCCGGAGCGGACTCCTACGAGCAGTACTTC
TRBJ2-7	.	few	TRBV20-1	CSALNPLKGRRDEQYF	TGCAGTGCTCTTAACCCATTGAAGGGGAGGCGGGACGAGCAGTACTTC
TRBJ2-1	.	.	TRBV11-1	CASSLDGEYNQQFF	TGTGCCAGCAGCTTAGACGGCGAGTACAATCAGCAGTTCTTC
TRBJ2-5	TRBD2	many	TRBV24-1	CATSDGLAGGQETQYF	TGTGCCACCAGTGATGGACTAGCGGGAGGGCAAGAGACCCAGTACTTC
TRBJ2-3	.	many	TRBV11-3	CASSLTAAADTQYF	TGTGCCAGCAGCTTGACCGCGGCGGCAGATACGCAGTATTTT
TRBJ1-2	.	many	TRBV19	CASRRSGYGYTF	TGTGCCAGTCGAAGATCGGGCTATGGCTACACCTTC